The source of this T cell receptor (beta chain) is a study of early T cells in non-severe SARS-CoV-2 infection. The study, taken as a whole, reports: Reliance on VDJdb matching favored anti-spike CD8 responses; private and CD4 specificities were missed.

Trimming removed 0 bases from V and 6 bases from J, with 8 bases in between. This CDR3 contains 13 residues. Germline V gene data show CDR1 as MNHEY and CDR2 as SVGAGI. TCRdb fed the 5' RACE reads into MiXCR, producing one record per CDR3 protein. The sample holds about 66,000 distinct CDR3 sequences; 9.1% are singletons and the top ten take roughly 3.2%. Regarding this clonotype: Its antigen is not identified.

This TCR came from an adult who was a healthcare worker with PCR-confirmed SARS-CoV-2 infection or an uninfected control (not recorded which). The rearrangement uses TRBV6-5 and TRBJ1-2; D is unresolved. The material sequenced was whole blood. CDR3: CASSYSSTNGYTF. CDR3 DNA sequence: TGTGCCAGCAGTTACTCGTCGACTAATGGCTACACCTTC.